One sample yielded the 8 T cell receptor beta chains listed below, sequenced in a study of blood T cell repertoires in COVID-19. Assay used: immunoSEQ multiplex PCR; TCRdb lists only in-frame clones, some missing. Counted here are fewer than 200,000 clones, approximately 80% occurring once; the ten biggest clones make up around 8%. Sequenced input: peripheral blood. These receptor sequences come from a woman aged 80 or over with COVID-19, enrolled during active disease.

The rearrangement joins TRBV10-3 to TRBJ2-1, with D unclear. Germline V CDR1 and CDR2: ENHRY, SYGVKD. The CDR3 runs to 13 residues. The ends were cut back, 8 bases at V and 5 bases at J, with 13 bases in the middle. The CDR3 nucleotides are TGTGCCATCCAACCCGCGACTCACAATGAGCAGTTCTTC. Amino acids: CAIQPATHNEQFF.

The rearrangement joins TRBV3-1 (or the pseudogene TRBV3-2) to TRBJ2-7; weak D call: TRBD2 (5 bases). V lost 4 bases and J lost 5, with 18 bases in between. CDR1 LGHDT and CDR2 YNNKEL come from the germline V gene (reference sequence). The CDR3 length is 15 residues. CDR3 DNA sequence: TGTGCCAGCAGCCCACTTGGCACCCAGAGGGACGAGCAGTACTTC. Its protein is CASSPLGTQRDEQYF.

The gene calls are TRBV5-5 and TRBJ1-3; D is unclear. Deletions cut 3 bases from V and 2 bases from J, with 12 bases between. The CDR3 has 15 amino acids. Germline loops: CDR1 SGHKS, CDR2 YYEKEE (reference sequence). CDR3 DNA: TGTGCCAGCAGCTCTGCCGCGGGGACTGGAAACACCATATATTTT. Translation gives CASSSAAGTGNTIYF.

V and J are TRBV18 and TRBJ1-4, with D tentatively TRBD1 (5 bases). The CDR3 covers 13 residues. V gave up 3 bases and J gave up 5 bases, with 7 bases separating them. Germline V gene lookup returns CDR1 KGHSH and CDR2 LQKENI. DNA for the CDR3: TGTGCCAGCTCACCCCAGGGAAATGAAAAACTGTTTTTT. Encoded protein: CASSPQGNEKLFF.

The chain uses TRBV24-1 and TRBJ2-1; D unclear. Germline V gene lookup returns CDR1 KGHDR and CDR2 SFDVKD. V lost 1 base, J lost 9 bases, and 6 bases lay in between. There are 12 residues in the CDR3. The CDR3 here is CATSDFTGEQFF. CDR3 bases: TGTGCCACCAGTGATTTTACGGGTGAGCAGTTCTTC.

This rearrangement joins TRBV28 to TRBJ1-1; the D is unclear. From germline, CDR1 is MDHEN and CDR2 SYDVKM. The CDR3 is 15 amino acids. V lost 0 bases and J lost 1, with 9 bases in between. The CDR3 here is CASSLWQLGNTEAFF. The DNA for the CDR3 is TGTGCCAGCAGTTTATGGCAGCTAGGGAACACTGAAGCTTTCTTT. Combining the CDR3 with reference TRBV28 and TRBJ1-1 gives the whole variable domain DVKVTQSSRYLVKRTGEKVFLECVQDMDHENMFWYRQDPGLGLRLIYFSYDVKMKEKGDIPEGYSVSREKKERFSLILESASTNQTSMYLCASSLWQLGNTEAFFGQGTRLTVV.

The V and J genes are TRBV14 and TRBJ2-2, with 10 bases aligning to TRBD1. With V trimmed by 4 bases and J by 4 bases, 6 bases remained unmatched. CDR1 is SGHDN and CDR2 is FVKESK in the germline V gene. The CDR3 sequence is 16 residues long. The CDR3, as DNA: TGTGCCAGCAGCCTCGACAGGGGGCGGGCCACCGGGGAGCTGTTTTTT. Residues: CASSLDRGRATGELFF.

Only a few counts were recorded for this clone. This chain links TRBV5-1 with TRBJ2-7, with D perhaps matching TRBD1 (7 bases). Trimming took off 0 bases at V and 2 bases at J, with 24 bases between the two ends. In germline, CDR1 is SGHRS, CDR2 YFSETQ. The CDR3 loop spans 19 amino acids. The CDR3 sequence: CASSLVGGQLRTDPYEQYF. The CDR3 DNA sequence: TGCGCCAGCAGCTTGGTCGGGGGACAGCTGCGCACGGACCCCTACGAGCAGTACTTC.